This T cell receptor beta chain was sequenced in a study of T-cell reconstitution after alpha-beta-depleted transplantation in children. Study findings and constraints: Where some patients showed high TCRbeta diversity at day 60, it came from recipient T cells and thymic progenitors that had survived. At one year after transplant, newly produced T cells mostly accounted for T-cell counts and diversity.

Only a few counts were recorded for this clonotype. Its target is unknown. The library targeted TCRbeta and was prepared with unique molecular identifiers. A single record per CDR3 protein comes from TCRdb applying MiXCR to the PCR reads. The table lists hundreds of thousands of distinct CDR3 sequences, about 21% of them singletons. The V gene lost 1 base and the J gene lost 3 bases, with 13 bases spanning the gap. CDR3 length: 15 amino acids. This receptor was identified in a boy under three years old who had a stem cell transplant for acute myeloid leukemia, so the T cells may come from the graft donor. The sequences come from PBMCs, mostly from graft donor cells, collected 360 days after TCRalphabeta/CD19-depleted stem cell transplant. The chain carries TRBV12-3 or TRBV12-4 and TRBJ2-7, with D maybe TRBD2 (6 bases). In nucleotides, the CDR3 is TGTGCCAGCAGTTTAGGGCAGGGACTCAACTACGAGCAGTACTTC. Translating gives CASSLGQGLNYEQYF.